The T cell receptor beta chain described here comes from a study of radiotherapy plus CTLA-4 blockade in lung cancer. About the study: Among enrolled patients, 15% to 20% responded and roughly 30% achieved disease control.

Study-wide results and caveats: Strongest reported response predictors: early blood clone changes and post-radiation interferon-beta. Once radiotherapy plus ipilimumab had been given, TCR clones derived from tumor expanded in blood.

This clone was recorded once. Its antigen is still unknown. Sequencing was performed with immunoSEQ multiplex PCR; in TCRdb, only in-frame clones are kept and a portion is missing. Among 55,000 to 65,000 clones listed, around 76% were seen once. Participants had chemo-refractory metastatic non-small-cell lung cancer and were treated with focal radiation plus ipilimumab CTLA-4 blockade. The input for sequencing was peripheral blood, taken from a patient treated with radiotherapy plus ipilimumab. This TCR was recovered from a human donor with non-small cell lung cancer who had a complete response to radiotherapy plus ipilimumab.

Here the CDR3 DNA reads TGTGCCAGCAGCTTATTGACCGGGAAGGACTACGAGCAGTACTTC. As protein: CASSLLTGKDYEQYF. The rearrangement joins TRBV7-2 to TRBJ2-7; D may be TRBD2 (5 bases). Trimming took off 2 bases at V and 3 bases at J, with 14 bases between the two ends. The CDR3 spans 15 residues. CDR1 is SGHTA and CDR2 is FQGNSA in the germline V gene.